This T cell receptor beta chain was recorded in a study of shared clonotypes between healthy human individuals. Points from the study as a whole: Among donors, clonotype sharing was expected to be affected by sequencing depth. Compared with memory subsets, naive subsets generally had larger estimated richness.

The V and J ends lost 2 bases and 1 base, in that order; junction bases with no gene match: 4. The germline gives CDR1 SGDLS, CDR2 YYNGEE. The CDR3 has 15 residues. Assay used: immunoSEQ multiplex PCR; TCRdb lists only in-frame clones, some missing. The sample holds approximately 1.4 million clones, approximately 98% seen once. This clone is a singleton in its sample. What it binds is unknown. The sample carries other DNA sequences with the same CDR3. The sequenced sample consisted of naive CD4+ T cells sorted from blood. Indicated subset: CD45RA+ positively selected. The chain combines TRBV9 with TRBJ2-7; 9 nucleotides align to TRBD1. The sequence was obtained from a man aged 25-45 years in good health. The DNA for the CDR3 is TGTGCCAGCAGCGTGGCCGGGACAGGGTCCTACGAGCAGTACTTC. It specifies CASSVAGTGSYEQYF.